Shown below are 15 T cell receptor beta chains from a single sample sequenced in a study of neurological immune-mediated disorders. MiXCR, run by TCRdb on the 5' RACE reads, gives a single entry per CDR3 protein. This sample carries some 65,000 distinct CDR3 sequences, roughly 5% of them seen once, and the ten largest clones take about 2.8%. Source material: PBMCs. The source is a woman aged 30 to 39 with multiple sclerosis.

This clonotype was observed at least ten times. The chain uses TRBV7-2 and TRBJ1-4; maybe TRBD1 (6 bases). CDR3 length: 14 residues. V lost 8 bases to trimming and J lost 6 bases, with 16 bases between them. Germline V gene lookup returns CDR1 SGHTA and CDR2 FQGNSA. In DNA, the CDR3 is TGTGCCAGCTGTAAGGGGCAGGGGTATGAAAAACTGTTTTTT. Its translation: CASCKGQGYEKLFF.

This clonotype was seen many times. The V gene is TRBV5-1, the J gene TRBJ1-6, with D maybe TRBD1 (5 bases). Germline V gives CDR1 SGHRS, CDR2 YFSETQ. Trimming left V 4 bases short and J 7 bases short, with 12 bases between. This CDR3 is built from 14 residues. CDR3 bases: TGCGCCAGCAGCCGGGGACTTGCCAATTCACCCCTCCACTTT. Its translation is CASSRGLANSPLHF.

This clonotype has a count of ten or more. V and J are TRBV5-1 and TRBJ2-7; 10 bases line up with TRBD1. This CDR3 contains 15 residues. Germline V gives CDR1 SGHRS, CDR2 YFSETQ. Trimming took 4 bases from V and 5 from J; bases not matched to a gene: 9. The CDR3 region is CASSPGTGAPDEQYF. The DNA for the CDR3 is TGCGCCAGCAGCCCAGGGACAGGGGCCCCTGACGAGCAGTACTTC.

This clonotype was picked up a small number of times. The gene calls are TRBV7-2 and TRBJ2-7; D is uncertain. CDR1 and CDR2 from the germline V gene are SGHTA and FQGNSA. This CDR3 spans 14 amino acids. V was clipped by 1 base and J by 7 bases, with 14 bases between them. CDR3 residues: CASSLEKGLGEQYF. CDR3 DNA sequence: TGTGCCAGCAGCTTAGAAAAGGGCCTAGGAGAGCAGTACTTC.

There are many counts of this clonotype. This sequence joins TRBV20-1 and TRBJ2-7; D tentatively fits TRBD1 or TRBD2 (5 bases each). The CDR3 length is 13 residues. Looked up from germline, CDR1 is DFQATT and CDR2 is SNEGSKA (reference sequence). Trimming stripped 6 bases from V and 2 bases from J, with 14 bases between. The CDR3 region has the DNA TGCAGTGCCCGGGACGTTGGGACCTACGAGCAGTACTTC. Translated: CSARDVGTYEQYF.

This clonotype has at least ten counts. This may arise from a read error, as a much more abundant clone is one base away. The rearrangement links TRBV10-3 to TRBJ2-1; a weak D match, TRBD1 (5 bases). CDR3 size: 12 residues. Trimming shortened V by 6 bases and J by 8 bases, and 11 bases separated the two germline ends. Germline V gene data show CDR1 as ENHRY and CDR2 as SYGVKD. DNA for the CDR3: TGTGCCATCAGGAAAAGGGGCCATGAGCAGTTCTTC. Translation gives CAIRKRGHEQFF.

This clonotype was seen repeatedly, ten times or more. The rearrangement links TRBV5-1 to TRBJ2-3; D is unresolved. This CDR3 is 14 amino acids long. Germline lookup yields CDR1 SGHRS and CDR2 YFSETQ. Deletions cut 2 bases from V and 1 base from J, with 8 bases between. The CDR3, as DNA: TGCGCCAGCAGCTTACAGCGCGGCACAGATACGCAGTATTTT. Amino acids: CASSLQRGTDTQYF.

This clonotype was seen more than once but under ten times. This could be a read error, since a much larger clone is one nucleotide away. The gene calls are TRBV12-3 or TRBV12-4 and TRBJ1-2; 7 bases map to TRBD1. CDR3 length: 15 residues. J was trimmed by 3 bases and V by 1 base; bases with no gene match: 5. In DNA, the CDR3 is TGTGCCAGCAGTTTAGTGGCAGGGGGGGACTATGGCTACACCTTC. This translates into CASSLVAGGDYGYTF.

There are many counts of this clonotype. V usage is TRBV20-1 and J usage is TRBJ2-7; D is ambiguous. In germline, CDR1 is DFQATT, CDR2 SNEGSKA (reference sequence). This CDR3 region has 13 residues. Deletions cut 5 bases from V and 0 bases from J, with 11 bases between. The CDR3 DNA is TGCAGTGCTCTAACCGGCCTCTCCTACGAGCAGTACTTC. Translation: CSALTGLSYEQYF.

The chain combines TRBV5-1 with TRBJ2-3; 8 bases line up with TRBD1. The germline CDR1 and CDR2 sequences are SGHRS and YFSETQ. With 3 bases clipped from V and 5 bases from J, the junction kept 8 bases outside the gene matches. This CDR3 contains 15 residues. CDR3 protein: CASSYTGQVGDTQYF. CDR3 coding DNA: TGCGCCAGCAGCTATACGGGACAGGTGGGAGATACGCAGTATTTT.

This clonotype was detected many times. This chain links TRBV20-1 with TRBJ2-7, with D hard to call. Trimming took off 1 base at V and 7 bases at J, with 11 bases between the two ends. Germline V gene sequence: CDR1 DFQATT, CDR2 SNEGSKA (reference sequence). The length of the CDR3 is 12 residues. DNA for the CDR3: TGCAGTGCTAGAGTTGGGTGGGGTGAGCAGTACTTC. It is translated as CSARVGWGEQYF.

This clonotype was seen ten or more times. The chain recombines TRBV20-1 with TRBJ2-1, with D possibly TRBD2 on 7 matching bases. CDR3 length equals 15 residues. Germline CDR1 reads DFQATT; CDR2 reads SNEGSKA (reference sequence). The V end was cut by 2 bases, the J end by 7 bases, with 18 bases between. The DNA for the CDR3 is TGCAGTGCTAGACCCCATCTGGGGGGGGCAAATGAGCAGTTCTTC. Amino acid sequence: CSARPHLGGANEQFF.

This clonotype occurred many times. The J gene is TRBJ2-3, the V gene TRBV7-9; D unclear. Germline values: CDR1 SEHNR, CDR2 FQNEAQ (reference sequence). This CDR3 is built from 11 residues. The V gene lost 5 bases and the J gene lost 2 bases, with 2 bases spanning the gap. CDR3 nucleotides: TGTGCCAGCAGCCCCACAGATACGCAGTATTTT. Its translation is CASSPTDTQYF.

In this sample, this clonotype turned up many times. The chain couples TRBV20-1 to TRBJ2-1; TRBD2 matches 12 bases. The CDR3 has 18 residues. Looked up from germline, CDR1 is DFQATT and CDR2 is SNEGSKA (reference sequence). Trimming at V came to 0 bases and at J to 7 bases, leaving 13 bases not matched to a gene. The CDR3 DNA is TGCAGTGCTAGAGATCCCTTGCTAGCGGGGGGGCATAGGAATGAGCAGTTCTTC. Translated, it gives CSARDPLLAGGHRNEQFF.

This clonotype was observed many times. The CDR3 sequence is CATSRAGQGADEQYF. CDR3 sequence (DNA): TGTGCCACCAGCAGAGCCGGACAGGGGGCCGACGAGCAGTACTTC. The rearrangement uses TRBV15 and TRBJ2-7, with 11 bases lining up with TRBD1. V shed 1 base and J 5 bases; nucleotides not matched to a gene: 4. Per germline, CDR1 LNHNV and CDR2 YYDKDF (reference sequence). This CDR3 spans 15 amino acids.